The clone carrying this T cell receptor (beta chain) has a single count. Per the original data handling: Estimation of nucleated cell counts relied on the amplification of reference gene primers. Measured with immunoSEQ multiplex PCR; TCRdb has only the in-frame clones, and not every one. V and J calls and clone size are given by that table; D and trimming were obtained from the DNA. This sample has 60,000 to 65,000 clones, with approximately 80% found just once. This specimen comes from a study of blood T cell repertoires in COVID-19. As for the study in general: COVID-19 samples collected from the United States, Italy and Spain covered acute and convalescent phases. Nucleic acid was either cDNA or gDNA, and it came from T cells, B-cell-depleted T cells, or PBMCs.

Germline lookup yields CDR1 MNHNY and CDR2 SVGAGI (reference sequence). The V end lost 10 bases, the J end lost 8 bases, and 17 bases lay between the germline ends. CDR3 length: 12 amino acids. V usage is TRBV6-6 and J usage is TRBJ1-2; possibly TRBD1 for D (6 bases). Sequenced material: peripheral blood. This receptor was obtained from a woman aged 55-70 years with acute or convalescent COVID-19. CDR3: CANSGDGGGYTF. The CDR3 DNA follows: TGTGCCAATTCAGGGGATGGAGGCGGCTACACCTTC.